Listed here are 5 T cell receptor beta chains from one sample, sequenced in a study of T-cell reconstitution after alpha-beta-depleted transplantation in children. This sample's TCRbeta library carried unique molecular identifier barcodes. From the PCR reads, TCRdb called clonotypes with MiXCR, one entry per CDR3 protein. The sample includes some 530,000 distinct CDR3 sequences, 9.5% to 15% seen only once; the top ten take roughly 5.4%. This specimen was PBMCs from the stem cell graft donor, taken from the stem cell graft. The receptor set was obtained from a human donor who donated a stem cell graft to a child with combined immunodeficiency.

Here the CDR3 reads CASSSGSARFGYTF. Here the CDR3 DNA reads TGTGCCAGCAGCTCAGGTTCCGCCAGGTTTGGCTACACCTTC. This chain links TRBV9 with TRBJ1-2; D unresolved. CDR1 is SGDLS, CDR2 YYNGEE, per germline. Trimming removed 4 bases at V and 7 bases at J, with 17 bases between. CDR3 length equals 14 residues.

The chain's CDR3 is CASSLSGSAAGEVQYF. The CDR3 DNA is TGTGCCAGCAGCTTAAGCGGGTCCGCAGCGGGAGAGGTCCAGTACTTC. This chain uses TRBV7-6 with TRBJ2-5; 8 bases match TRBD2. Losses at the gene ends were 2 bases for V and 10 bases for J; bases not matched to a gene: 15. The CDR3 consists of 16 residues. CDR1 SGHVS and CDR2 FNYEAQ come from the germline V gene.

CDR3 sequence (DNA): TGTGCCAGCAGCTTAGGGACTCCGCTGAACACTGAAGCTTTCTTT. The encoded protein is CASSLGTPLNTEAFF. The chain employs TRBV7-9 and TRBJ1-1, with D unresolved. The CDR3 spans 15 residues. Trimming took 1 base from V and 0 from J, leaving 9 bases between them. Germline V CDR1 and CDR2: SEHNR, FQNEAQ (reference sequence).

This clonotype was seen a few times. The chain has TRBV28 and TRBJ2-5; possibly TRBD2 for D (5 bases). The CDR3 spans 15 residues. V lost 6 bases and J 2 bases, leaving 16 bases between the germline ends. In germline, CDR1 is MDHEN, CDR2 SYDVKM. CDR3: CASRPHGERQETQYF. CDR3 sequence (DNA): TGTGCCAGCAGACCGCACGGGGAGCGACAAGAGACCCAGTACTTC.

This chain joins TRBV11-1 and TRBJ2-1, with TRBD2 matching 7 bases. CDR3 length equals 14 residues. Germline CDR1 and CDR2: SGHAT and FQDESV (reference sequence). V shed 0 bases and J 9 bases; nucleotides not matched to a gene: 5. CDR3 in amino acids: CASSLAGASGEQFF. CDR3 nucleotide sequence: TGTGCCAGCAGCTTAGCCGGGGCTAGCGGTGAGCAGTTCTTC.